Each of the 24 T cell receptor beta chains below was sequenced from the same sample in a study of T cells in Graves' hyperthyroidism and ophthalmopathy. RNA transcripts provided the source from which TCR beta CDR3 regions were amplified. Using the HTBI primer set, a first-round RT-PCR was run on the TCR CDR3. One entry per CDR3 protein results from TCRdb running MiXCR on the multiplex PCR reads. The table records about 96,000 distinct CDR3 sequences, around 52% of them present only once. The sample was blood. Source of these receptors: a middle-aged woman with Graves' hyperthyroidism.

The V call is TRBV7-9, the J call TRBJ2-7; 7 nucleotides match TRBD1. The germline gives CDR1 SEHNR, CDR2 FQNEAQ (reference sequence). The V gene end was trimmed by 5 bases and the J gene end by 3 bases; junction bases not matched to a gene: 7. There are 14 residues in the CDR3. The CDR3 coding sequence is TGTGCCAGCAGCAAGCAGGGACAGATCTACGAGCAGTACTTC. This gives the protein CASSKQGQIYEQYF. Combining the CDR3 with reference TRBV7-9 and TRBJ2-7 gives the whole variable domain DTGVSQNPRHKITKRGQNVTFRCDPISEHNRLYWYRQTLGQGPEFLTYFQNEAQLEKSRLLSDRFSAERPKGSFSTLEIQRTEQGDSAMYLCASSKQGQIYEQYFGPGTRLTVT.

Notes on this clonotype: The missing conserved phenylalanine or tryptophan at the end of this CDR3 makes a read error likely. The DNA is omitted, as the CDR3 cannot be located on it reliably, and the CDR3 follows TCRdb's listing. This sequence joins TRBV7-8 and TRBJ2-7; the table assigns TRBD2, which was not confirmed against the DNA. The CDR3 length is 14 residues, termini included. Germline lookup yields CDR1 SGHVS and CDR2 FQNEAQ. CDR3 sequence: CASSPTSGPYEQCL.

The rearrangement joins TRBV20-1 to TRBJ2-5, with 14 bases identical to TRBD2. The CDR3 totals 16 residues. V gave up 6 bases and J gave up 1 base; unmatched junction bases: 7. Germline V gene lookup returns CDR1 DFQATT and CDR2 SNEGSKA (reference sequence). The CDR3 loop reads CSAQGLAGVSQETQYF. CDR3 coding DNA: TGCAGTGCACAGGGACTAGCGGGAGTTTCCCAAGAGACCCAGTACTTC.

The chain links TRBV7-2 to TRBJ1-2, with TRBD1 matching 7 bases. V shed 6 bases and J 6 bases; nucleotides not matched to a gene: 7. Germline V gene lookup returns CDR1 SGHTA and CDR2 FQGNSA. This CDR3 region has 13 residues. DNA for the CDR3: TGTGCCAGCAGATACGGTACAGGGGATGGCTACACCTTC. This translates into CASRYGTGDGYTF.

This clonotype was seen once. The chain carries TRBV11-2 and TRBJ2-5, with 7 bases lining up with TRBD2. Per the germline V gene, CDR1 is SGHAT and CDR2 is FQNNGV. The CDR3 is 14 amino acids. The J segment lost 2 bases and the V segment lost 5 bases, leaving 5 bases of the junction unmatched. The CDR3 sequence: CASSPAGPQETQYF. DNA of the CDR3: TGTGCCAGCAGCCCAGCGGGACCTCAAGAGACCCAGTACTTC.

This clonotype was found many times. The chain carries TRBV4-1 and TRBJ2-2; D perhaps matches TRBD1 (6 bases). Germline V gene lookup returns CDR1 MGHRA and CDR2 YSYEKL. Trimming took off 4 bases at V and 5 bases at J, with 11 bases between the two ends. The CDR3 is made up of 14 amino acids. CDR3 coding DNA: TGCGCCAGCAGCCCAGGGGATGGGACCGGGGAGCTGTTTTTT. Translating gives CASSPGDGTGELFF.

This clonotype was recorded many times. The gene calls are TRBV20-1 and TRBJ1-1, with 11 positions matching TRBD1. Unmatched junction bases numbered 3, after V lost 6 bases and J lost 3 bases. The CDR3 is 13 residues long. Germline V gene lookup returns CDR1 DFQATT and CDR2 SNEGSKA (reference sequence). This chain's CDR3 is CSARTGGDTEAFF. CDR3 sequence (DNA): TGCAGTGCCCGGACAGGGGGCGACACTGAAGCTTTCTTT.

A word on this clonotype: A much larger clone sits a single nucleotide away, making a read error possible. The chain combines TRBV6-5 with TRBJ1-3; TRBD1 agrees at 8 bases. The germline V gene encodes CDR1 MNHEY and CDR2 SVGAGI. V trimming: 11 bases; J trimming: 2 bases; junction bases outside the gene matches: 8. This CDR3 has 14 amino acids. The CDR3: CAGKGRGPGNTIYF. DNA for the CDR3: TGTGCCGGCAAGGGCAGGGGGCCTGGAAACACCATATATTTT.

This clonotype was found once. The conserved phenylalanine or tryptophan is not found at the CDR3 terminus, so this likely reflects a read error. Because the CDR3's place on the DNA is in doubt, the DNA is left out and the CDR3 is given as listed by TCRdb. The V call is TRBV10-3, the J call TRBJ1-4. Per germline, CDR1 ENHRY and CDR2 SYGVKD. Including both end residues, the CDR3 is 8 amino acids long. CDR3 loop: CAISESIS.

This chain uses TRBV20-1 with TRBJ2-3; the D gene is possibly TRBD2 (6 bases). The CDR3 has 14 residues. With 1 base removed from V and 3 bases from J, the gap between germline ends came to 11 bases. Germline CDR1 reads DFQATT; CDR2 reads SNEGSKA (reference sequence). CDR3 sequence reads: CSARAQLATDTQYF. CDR3 in DNA: TGCAGTGCTAGAGCCCAACTAGCAACAGATACGCAGTATTTT.

This chain uses TRBV5-1 with TRBJ2-7; 9 positions match TRBD1. This CDR3 has 13 residues. Germline-derived CDR1 and CDR2 are SGHRS and YFSETQ. V shed 7 bases and J 5 bases; nucleotides not matched to a gene: 7. In DNA, the CDR3 is TGCGCCAGCTTCAGGACAGGGGATCACGAGCAGTACTTC. This encodes CASFRTGDHEQYF.

The chain uses TRBV15 and TRBJ1-5; 12 bases line up with TRBD1. Per germline, CDR1 LNHNV and CDR2 YYDKDF (reference sequence). CDR3 length: 19 amino acids. The J segment lost 2 bases and the V segment lost 4 bases, leaving 12 bases of the junction unmatched. The CDR3 nucleotides are TGTGCCACCAGCAAGGAACTGGGACAGGGGGCTGAAGGCAATCAGCCCCAGCATTTT. It yields the protein CATSKELGQGAEGNQPQHF.

There are a few counts of this clonotype. The rearrangement joins TRBV7-3 to TRBJ2-5, with TRBD1 matching 10 bases. Germline CDR1 reads SGHTA; CDR2 reads FQGTGA. V lost 5 bases, J lost 4 bases, and 4 bases stayed unmatched. The CDR3 length is 14 residues. In DNA, the CDR3 is TGTGCCAGCAGCCTCGACAGGGGGCTAGAGACCCAGTACTTC. This codes for CASSLDRGLETQYF.

V and J are TRBV7-8 and TRBJ2-5; TRBD2 agrees at 14 bases. Germline trimming cut 6 bases from V and 5 bases from J; bases unmatched to any gene: 5. The CDR3 totals 15 residues. Germline V gives CDR1 SGHVS, CDR2 FQNEAQ. The CDR3 is CASRTGTSGSETQYF. The CDR3, as DNA: TGTGCCAGCAGAACCGGGACTAGCGGGAGTGAGACCCAGTACTTC.

This clonotype occurred many times. V usage is TRBV5-1 and J usage is TRBJ2-2; D remains unclear. With 5 bases removed from V and 7 bases from J, the gap between germline ends came to 12 bases. From germline, CDR1 is SGHRS and CDR2 YFSETQ. The CDR3 extends over 13 amino acids. CDR3 loop: CASRASVGGELFF. CDR3 nucleotides: TGCGCCAGCAGAGCTTCAGTAGGCGGGGAGCTGTTTTTT.

There are a few counts of this clonotype. The chain has TRBV12-5 and TRBJ2-3; TRBD2 matches 12 bases. In germline, CDR1 is LGHNT, CDR2 FRNRAP. The CDR3 runs 12 residues. DNA for the CDR3: TGTGCGACTAGCGGGAGCTCAGATACGCAGTATTTT. Amino acid sequence: CATSGSSDTQYF.

This clonotype came up many times. This rearrangement joins TRBV20-1 to TRBJ2-5, with TRBD1 matching over 8 bases. This CDR3 has 15 residues. Germline-derived CDR1 and CDR2 are DFQATT and SNEGSKA (reference sequence). Trimming cost V 3 bases and J 2 bases; bases outside gene matches: 8. CDR3 DNA: TGCAGTGCTAGGGCCGGGACAGGAATACAAGAGACCCAGTACTTC. It codes for CSARAGTGIQETQYF.

This clonotype occurred a few times. Given a much more abundant clone one base away, this may be a read error. The chain links TRBV5-1 to TRBJ1-2; D may be TRBD1 (5 bases). Trimming removed 10 bases from V and 10 bases from J, with 20 bases in between. The CDR3 covers 12 residues. Germline V gene data show CDR1 as SGHRS and CDR2 as YFSETQ. DNA of the CDR3: TGCGCCTCCCGAGGGGCGCTACATGACTACACCTTC. Encoded protein: CASRGALHDYTF. Variable domain in full (rest from reference TRBV5-1 and TRBJ1-2): KAGVTQTPRYLIKTRGQQVTLSCSPISGHRSVSWYQQTPGQGLQFLFEYFSETQRNKGNFPGRFSGRQFSNSRSEMNVSTLELGDSALYLCASRGALHDYTFGSGTRLTVV.

The chain is built from TRBV5-1 and TRBJ1-2; a weak D match, TRBD1 (6 bases). This CDR3 region has 12 residues. Germline V gene lookup returns CDR1 SGHRS and CDR2 YFSETQ. V dropped 2 bases and J dropped 8 bases, with 10 bases sitting between them. The CDR3 sequence: CASSFRTDGYTF. The CDR3 DNA sequence: TGCGCCAGCAGCTTCAGGACAGACGGCTACACCTTC.

The chain employs TRBV10-3 and TRBJ2-7, with 11 positions matching TRBD2. The CDR3 runs 14 residues. Germline V lookup: CDR1 ENHRY, CDR2 SYGVKD. V was clipped by 10 bases and J by 4 bases; unmatched bases: 9. The CDR3 DNA follows: TGTGCCACCCTGGATGGGACTAGCGGTTACGAGCAGTACTTC. Its translation: CATLDGTSGYEQYF.

In the case of this clonotype: A much larger clonotype is one base distant, so this may be a read error. This sequence joins TRBV5-1 and TRBJ1-3, with 7 bases that match TRBD1. This CDR3 spans 17 amino acids. CDR1 and CDR2 from the germline V gene are SGHRS and YFSETQ. The CDR3 DNA follows: TGCGCCAGCAGCAGGGGTTCTCGGACAGGTTCTGGAAACACCATGTATTTT. Protein sequence: CASSRGSRTGSGNTMYF.

A word on this clonotype: At one boundary the junction diverges from the germline segment, which might be a read error. The genes are TRBV2 and TRBJ1-1; 8 bases align to TRBD1. The CDR3 runs 13 residues. CDR1 is SNHLY, CDR2 FYNNEI, per germline. CDR3 sequence reads: CASSAQGGFEASF. For the CDR3, the DNA is TGTGCCAGCAGTGCACAGGGGGGTTTTGAAGCTTCCTTT. The full variable domain, completed using reference TRBV2 and TRBJ1-1, is EPEVTQTPSHQVTQMGQEVILRCVPISNHLYFYWYRQILGQKVEFLVSFYNNEISEKSEIFDDQFSVERPDGSNFTLKIRSTKLEDSAMYFCASSAQGGFEASFGQGTRLTVV.

This chain joins TRBV29-1 and TRBJ1-1; D is possibly TRBD1 (6 bases). Germline V gives CDR1 SQVTM, CDR2 ANQGSEA. The V end lost 6 bases, the J end lost 3 bases, and 20 bases lay between the germline ends. CDR3 length: 15 amino acids. The CDR3 coding sequence is TGCAGCGTGGCCCGGGGGGGGGGCATTGACACTGAAGCTTTCTTT. This encodes CSVARGGGIDTEAFF.

To note about this clonotype: This may stem from a read error, because a much larger clone lies one nucleotide away. As the CDR3 is not closed by the conserved phenylalanine or tryptophan, this likely results from a read error. The chain carries TRBV7-9 and TRBJ2-7; unclear D gene. Judging by the DNA end, TRBJ2-1 fits better; the J call may be wrong. The CDR3 length is 13 residues. Germline V gene data show CDR1 as SEHNR and CDR2 as FQNEAQ (reference sequence). CDR3: CASSPPLVTEQFS. CDR3 sequence (DNA): TGTGCCAGCAGCCCCCCTTTAGTAACCGAGCAGTTCTCC.